This T cell receptor (beta chain) was recorded in a study of blood T cell repertoires in COVID-19. Whole-study context: COVID-19 samples, acute and convalescent, were from the United States, Italy and Spain. PBMCs, B-cell-depleted T cells, or T cells were the source of the cDNA or gDNA that made up the material.

While infection was still active, Seattle patients were enrolled and then followed longitudinally. Profiled with immunoSEQ multiplex PCR; TCRdb holds only in-frame clones, not every one. The sample lists approximately 290,000 clones, roughly 90% occurring once. This clonotype was sampled from a young woman with COVID-19, enrolled during active disease. Sequenced input: peripheral blood.

CDR3 loop: CASRRRDRVTEAFF. Here the CDR3 DNA reads TGTGCCAGTAGACGGCGGGACAGGGTCACTGAAGCTTTCTTT. The V gene is TRBV19, the J gene TRBJ1-1; TRBD1 matches 9 bases. Germline V gene lookup returns CDR1 LNHDA and CDR2 SQIVND (reference sequence). The V segment lost 6 bases and the J segment 4 bases; nucleotides outside the gene matches: 6. The CDR3 loop spans 14 amino acids.